This paragraph reports one T cell receptor beta chain. Its cognate antigen is unknown. The same CDR3 also results from other DNA sequences found in this sample. The germline gives CDR1 SNHLY, CDR2 FYNNEI. The CDR3 is made up of 15 amino acids. The V and J ends lost 4 bases and 1 base, in that order; junction bases with no gene match: 3. The data were taken from a study of shared clonotypes between healthy human individuals. Overall study context: There were three CD4 naive, three CD4 memory, two CD8 naive and one CD8 memory plates per donor.

Broader study findings: Researchers found naive subsets generally carried larger estimated richness than memory subsets. Rarefaction analysis demonstrated incomplete sorted-subset sequencing notwithstanding large depth.

This table comes from immunoSEQ multiplex PCR, and its TCRdb copy is limited to in-frame clones, with some not included. The table records about 1 million clones, approximately 68% of them present only once. Naive CD4+ cells were CD45RA-selected; the remaining cells were memory. V usage is TRBV2 and J usage is TRBJ2-7; the match to TRBD2 covers 11 bases. What was sequenced was memory CD4+ T cells sorted from blood. Stated subset: CD45RA-negative fraction. This clonotype was obtained from a man aged 18 to 29 in good health. In DNA, the CDR3 is TGTGCCAGCAGTGTTGGGACTAGCGGTTCCTACGAGCAGTACTTC. The encoded protein is CASSVGTSGSYEQYF.